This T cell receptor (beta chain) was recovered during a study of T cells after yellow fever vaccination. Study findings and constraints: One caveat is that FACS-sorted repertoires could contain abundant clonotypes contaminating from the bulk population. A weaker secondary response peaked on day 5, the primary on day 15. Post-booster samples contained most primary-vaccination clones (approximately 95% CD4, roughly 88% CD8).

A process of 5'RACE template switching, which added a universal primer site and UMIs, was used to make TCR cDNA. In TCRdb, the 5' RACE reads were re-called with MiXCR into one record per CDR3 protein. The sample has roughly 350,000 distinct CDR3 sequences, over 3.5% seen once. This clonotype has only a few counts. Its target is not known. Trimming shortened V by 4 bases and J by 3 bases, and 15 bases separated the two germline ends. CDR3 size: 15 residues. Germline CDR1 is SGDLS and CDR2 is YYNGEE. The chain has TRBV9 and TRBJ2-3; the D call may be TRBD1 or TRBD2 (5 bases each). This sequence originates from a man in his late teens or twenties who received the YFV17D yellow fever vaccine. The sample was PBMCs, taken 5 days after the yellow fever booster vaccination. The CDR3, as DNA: TGTGCCAGCAGCACTCGGGGCCCCTCTACAGATACGCAGTATTTT. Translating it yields CASSTRGPSTDTQYF.